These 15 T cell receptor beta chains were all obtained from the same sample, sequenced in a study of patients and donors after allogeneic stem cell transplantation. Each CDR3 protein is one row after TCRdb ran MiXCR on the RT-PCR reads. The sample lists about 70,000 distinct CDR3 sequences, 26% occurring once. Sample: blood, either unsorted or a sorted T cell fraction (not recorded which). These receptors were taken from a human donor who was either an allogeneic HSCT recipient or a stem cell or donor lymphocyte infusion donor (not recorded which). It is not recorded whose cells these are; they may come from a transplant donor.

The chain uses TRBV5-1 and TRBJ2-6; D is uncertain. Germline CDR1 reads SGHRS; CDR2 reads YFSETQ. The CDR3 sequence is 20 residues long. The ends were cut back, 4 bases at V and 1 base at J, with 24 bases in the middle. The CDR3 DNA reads TGCGCCAGCAGCGTCCGGTCCTCTCAAGGACGGTTTTCTGGGGCCAACGTCCTGACTTTC. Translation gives CASSVRSSQGRFSGANVLTF.

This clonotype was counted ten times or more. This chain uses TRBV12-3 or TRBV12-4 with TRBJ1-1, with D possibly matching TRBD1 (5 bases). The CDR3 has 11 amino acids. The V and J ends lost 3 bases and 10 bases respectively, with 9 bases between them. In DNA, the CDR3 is TGTGCCAGCAGTTTGGGCCAGGGAGCTTTCTTT. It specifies CASSLGQGAFF.

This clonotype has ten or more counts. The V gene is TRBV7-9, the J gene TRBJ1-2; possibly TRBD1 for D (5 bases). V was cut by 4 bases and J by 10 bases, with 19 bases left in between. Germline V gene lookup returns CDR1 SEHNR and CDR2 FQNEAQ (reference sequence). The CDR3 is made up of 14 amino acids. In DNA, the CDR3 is TGTGCCAGCAGCTCGTCCGGGACGGTCCCACACTACACCTTC. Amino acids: CASSSSGTVPHYTF.

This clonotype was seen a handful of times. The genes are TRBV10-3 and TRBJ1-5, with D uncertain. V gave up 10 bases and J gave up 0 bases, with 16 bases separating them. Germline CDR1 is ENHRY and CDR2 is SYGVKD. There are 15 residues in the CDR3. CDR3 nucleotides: TGTGCCACTAAAGCCCAAGGCTATAGCAATCAGCCCCAGCATTTT. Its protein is CATKAQGYSNQPQHF.

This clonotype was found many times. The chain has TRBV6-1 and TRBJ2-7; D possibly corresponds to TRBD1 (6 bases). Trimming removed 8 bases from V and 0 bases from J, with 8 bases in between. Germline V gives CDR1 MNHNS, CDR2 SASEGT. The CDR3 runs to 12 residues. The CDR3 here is CASGGSSYEQYF. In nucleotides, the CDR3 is TGTGCCAGCGGGGGCAGCTCCTACGAGCAGTACTTC.

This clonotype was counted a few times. CDR3 sequence reads: CASSPHGRRTEAFF. As DNA, the CDR3 is TGTGCCAGCAGTCCCCATGGGAGAAGGACTGAAGCTTTCTTT. The rearrangement joins TRBV28 to TRBJ1-1; D remains unclear. Trimming cost V 5 bases and J 5 bases, with 15 bases left between them. Germline-derived CDR1 and CDR2 are MDHEN and SYDVKM. The CDR3 totals 14 residues.

The CDR3 bases are TGTGCCAGCAGTTTACTAGCATCCTACGAGCAGTACTTC. As protein: CASSLLASYEQYF. J is TRBJ2-7 and V is TRBV6-2 or TRBV6-3; tentatively, D is TRBD2 (6 bases). The V end lost 4 bases, the J end lost 1 base, and 8 bases lay between the germline ends. The germline gives CDR1 MNHEY, CDR2 SVGEGT. This CDR3 has 13 amino acids.

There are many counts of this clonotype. The CDR3 DNA reads TGCGCCAGCAGCTTCCAGACTAGCGGGAGGGCCCTCGGGGAGCTGTTTTTT. Its protein product is CASSFQTSGRALGELFF. The chain links TRBV5-1 to TRBJ2-2; 14 bases line up with TRBD2. Germline loops: CDR1 SGHRS, CDR2 YFSETQ. CDR3 length: 17 amino acids. The junction had 7 bases not matched to a gene; V was cut back by 2 bases and J by 7 bases.

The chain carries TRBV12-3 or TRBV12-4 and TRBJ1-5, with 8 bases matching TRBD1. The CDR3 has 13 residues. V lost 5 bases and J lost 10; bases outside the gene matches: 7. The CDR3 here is CASSRTGNLPQHF. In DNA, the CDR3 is TGTGCCAGCAGTAGGACAGGGAACCTACCCCAGCATTTT.

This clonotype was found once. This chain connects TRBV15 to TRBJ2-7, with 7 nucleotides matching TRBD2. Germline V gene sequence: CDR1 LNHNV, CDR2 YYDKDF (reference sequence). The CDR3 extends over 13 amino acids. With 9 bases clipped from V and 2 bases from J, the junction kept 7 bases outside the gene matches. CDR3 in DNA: TGTGCCACTCGGGCGGGAGTTGCCTACGAGCAGTACTTC. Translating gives CATRAGVAYEQYF.

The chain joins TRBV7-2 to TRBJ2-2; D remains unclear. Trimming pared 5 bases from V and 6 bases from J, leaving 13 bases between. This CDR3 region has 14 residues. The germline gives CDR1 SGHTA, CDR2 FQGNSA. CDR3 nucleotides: TGTGCCAGCAGCCCCCACTATTCATCCGGGGAGCTGTTTTTT. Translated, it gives CASSPHYSSGELFF. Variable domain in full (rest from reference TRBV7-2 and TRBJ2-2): GAGVSQSPSNKVTEKGKDVELRCDPISGHTALYWYRQSLGQGLEFLIYFQGNSAPDKSGLPSDRFSAERTGGSVSTLTIQRTQQEDSAVYLCASSPHYSSGELFFGEGSRLTVL.

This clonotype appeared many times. The CDR3 DNA is TGCAGTGCCGGAACACAGGGGGCCTACGAGCAGTACTTC. This encodes CSAGTQGAYEQYF. The V call is TRBV20-1, the J call TRBJ2-7; 8 bases are a match to TRBD1. After removal of 6 bases from V and 2 bases from J, the junction contained 6 bases not matched to a gene. This CDR3 is 13 amino acids long. In germline, CDR1 is DFQATT, CDR2 SNEGSKA (reference sequence).

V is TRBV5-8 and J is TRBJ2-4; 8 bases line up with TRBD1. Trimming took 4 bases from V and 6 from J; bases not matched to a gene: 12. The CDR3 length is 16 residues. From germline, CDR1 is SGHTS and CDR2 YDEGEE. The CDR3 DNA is TGTGCCAGCAGCAAAGGACAGGGAACACATTCAAACATTCAGTACTTC. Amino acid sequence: CASSKGQGTHSNIQYF.

CDR3 region: CASSWMGASVQYF. For the CDR3, the DNA is TGTGCCAGCAGTTGGATGGGAGCTTCGGTACAGTACTTC. The rearrangement joins TRBV12-3 or TRBV12-4 to TRBJ2-7, with TRBD2 as a possible D gene (5 bases). Trimming shortened V by 4 bases and J by 10 bases, and 17 bases separated the two germline ends. This CDR3 has 13 amino acids.

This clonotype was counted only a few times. The CDR3 nucleotides read TGTGCCAGCAGCCCCCGGACAGGGCACAATGAGCAGTTCTTC. Its protein is CASSPRTGHNEQFF. The chain employs TRBV9 and TRBJ2-1; 8 bases map to TRBD1. Trimming cost V 4 bases and J 5 bases; bases outside gene matches: 5. The CDR3 runs to 14 residues. The germline CDR1 and CDR2 sequences are SGDLS and YYNGEE.